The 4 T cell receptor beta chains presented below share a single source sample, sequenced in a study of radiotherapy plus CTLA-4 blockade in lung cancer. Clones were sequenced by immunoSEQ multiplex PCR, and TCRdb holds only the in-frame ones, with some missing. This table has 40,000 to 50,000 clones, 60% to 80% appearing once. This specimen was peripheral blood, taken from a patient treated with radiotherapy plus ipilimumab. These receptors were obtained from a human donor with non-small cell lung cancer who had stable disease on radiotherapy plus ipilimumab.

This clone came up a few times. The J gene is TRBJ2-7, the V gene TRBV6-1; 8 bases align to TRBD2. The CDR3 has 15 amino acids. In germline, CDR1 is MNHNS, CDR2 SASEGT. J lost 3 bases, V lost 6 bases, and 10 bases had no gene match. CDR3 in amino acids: CASSQRGGGNYEQYF. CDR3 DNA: TGTGCCAGCAGCCAAAGGGGCGGGGGGAACTACGAGCAGTACTTC.

The CDR3 nucleotides read TGTGCCAGCAGCTTAGATCGGGGTGAGCAGTACTTC. Translation gives CASSLDRGEQYF. The chain links TRBV11-3 to TRBJ2-7; perhaps TRBD2 as D (5 bases). Trimming took off 0 bases at V and 7 bases at J, with 7 bases between the two ends. This CDR3 is built from 12 residues. The germline V gene has CDR1 SGHNT and CDR2 YENEEA.

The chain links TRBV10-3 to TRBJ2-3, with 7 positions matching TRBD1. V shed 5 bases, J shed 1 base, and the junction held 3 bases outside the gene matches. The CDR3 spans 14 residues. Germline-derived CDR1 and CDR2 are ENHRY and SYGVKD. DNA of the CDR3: TGTGCCATCAGTCTTGACAGGGGCACAGATACGCAGTATTTT. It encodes CAISLDRGTDTQYF.

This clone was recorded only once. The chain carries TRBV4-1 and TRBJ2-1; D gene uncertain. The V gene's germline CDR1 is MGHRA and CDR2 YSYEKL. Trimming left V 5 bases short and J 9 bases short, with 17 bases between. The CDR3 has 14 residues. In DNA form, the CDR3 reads TGCGCCAGCAGCATTCCTACGAGGAGCGTTGAGCAGTTCTTC. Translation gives CASSIPTRSVEQFF.